The 32 T cell receptor beta chains in this list originate from one sample, sequenced in a study of shared clonotypes between healthy human individuals. Naive CD8 cells lacked CD45RO, underwent positive selection for CCR7 and left out terminally differentiated effector memory CD45RA+ cells. Data came from immunoSEQ multiplex PCR; TCRdb stores just in-frame clones and leaves some out. In the table there are 500,000 to 700,000 clones, about 95% of which are singletons. Sequenced input: naive CD8+ T cells sorted from blood. These receptor sequences come from a young woman in good health.

The V and J genes are TRBV6-5 and TRBJ2-1; TRBD1 is a possible D gene (5 bases). CDR3 length: 16 amino acids. V was trimmed by 0 bases and J by 0 bases, leaving 9 bases between them. CDR1 MNHEY and CDR2 SVGAGI come from the germline V gene. The CDR3 DNA sequence: TGTGCCAGCAGTTACTCAGGGGAAAGCTCCTACAATGAGCAGTTCTTC. Amino acids: CASSYSGESSYNEQFF.

The rearrangement uses TRBV5-1 and TRBJ2-5; tentative D call: TRBD2 (5 bases). CDR3 size: 14 residues. The germline V and J ends were trimmed by 7 bases and 2 bases, with 15 bases remaining between them. Germline assignment: CDR1 SGHRS and CDR2 YFSETQ. The CDR3 is CASGEGSLQETQYF. The CDR3 coding sequence is TGCGCCAGCGGTGAGGGATCGCTACAAGAGACCCAGTACTTC.

The CDR3 sequence is CASSPLGEEGNTIYF. CDR3 sequence (DNA): TGTGCCAGCAGCCCCCTCGGGGAGGAAGGAAACACCATATATTTT. The rearrangement links TRBV28 to TRBJ1-3; D remains ambiguous. The CDR3 length is 15 residues. Deletions cut 6 bases from V and 4 bases from J, with 16 bases between. Germline-derived CDR1 and CDR2 are MDHEN and SYDVKM.

The genes are TRBV7-6 and TRBJ2-3, with TRBD2 matching 13 bases. The CDR3 contains 18 residues. Germline values: CDR1 SGHVS, CDR2 FNYEAQ. Unmatched junction bases numbered 8, after V lost 5 bases and J lost 0 bases. Written as DNA, the CDR3 is TGTGCCAGCAGCCCAGGACTAGCGGGAGAGGAGAGCACAGATACGCAGTATTTT. It translates to CASSPGLAGEESTDTQYF. The full variable domain, its missing parts supplied by reference TRBV7-6 and TRBJ2-3, is GAGVSQSPRYKVTKRGQDVALRCDPISGHVSLYWYRQALGQGPEFLTYFNYEAQQDKSGLPNDRFSAERPEGSISTLTIQRTEQRDSAMYRCASSPGLAGEESTDTQYFGPGTRLTVL.

The chain carries TRBV28 and TRBJ1-4; D uncertain. The CDR3 length is 14 residues. Trimming left V 2 bases short and J 4 bases short, with 8 bases between. Per germline, CDR1 MDHEN and CDR2 SYDVKM. CDR3: CASSLNSYNEKLFF. CDR3 nucleotides: TGTGCCAGCAGTTTAAACAGCTATAATGAAAAACTGTTTTTT.

Regarding this clone: The sample has other DNA sequences that encode this CDR3 too. J is TRBJ2-5 and V is TRBV13; D is unclear. The CDR3 is made up of 12 amino acids. V shed 0 bases and J shed 4 bases, with 3 bases lying between them. From germline, CDR1 is PRHDT and CDR2 FYEKMQ (reference sequence). The CDR3 here is CASSLGLETQYF. CDR3 DNA: TGTGCCAGCAGCTTAGGCCTAGAGACCCAGTACTTC.

The genes are TRBV10-3 and TRBJ2-7; D not certain. This CDR3 is built from 13 residues. V lost 0 bases and J 2 bases, leaving 5 bases between the germline ends. Looked up from germline, CDR1 is ENHRY and CDR2 is SYGVKD. In nucleotides, the CDR3 is TGTGCCATCAGTGAGTCGGCCCCCTACGAGCAGTACTTC. This encodes CAISESAPYEQYF.

Points on this clone: Other DNA sequences in the same sample also yield this CDR3. In DNA, the CDR3 is TGTGCCAGCAGCGTAGGGGCGGATACCTACGAGCAGTACTTC. Amino acids: CASSVGADTYEQYF. The chain couples TRBV9 to TRBJ2-7; D ambiguous. V lost 0 bases and J 2 bases, leaving 9 bases between the germline ends. This CDR3 is 14 amino acids long. Germline assignment: CDR1 SGDLS and CDR2 YYNGEE.

Concerning this clone: The same CDR3 also results from other DNA sequences found in this sample. This chain links TRBV27 with TRBJ2-3; perhaps D is TRBD1 or TRBD2 (5 bases each). Germline lookup yields CDR1 MNHEY and CDR2 SMNVEV (reference sequence). Trimming took off 2 bases at V and 1 base at J, with 10 bases between the two ends. The length of the CDR3 is 15 residues. CDR3 DNA: TGTGCCAGCAGTTTACTTGGGACCGGCACAGATACGCAGTATTTT. It is translated as CASSLLGTGTDTQYF.

The rearrangement joins TRBV9 to TRBJ2-7; 10 bases match TRBD2. The germline CDR1 and CDR2 sequences are SGDLS and YYNGEE. The CDR3 is 18 residues long. J was trimmed by 2 bases and V by 4 bases; bases with no gene match: 15. CDR3 bases: TGTGCCAGCAGCCCGAGGCCCTCAGAACTAGCGGGAACCTACGAGCAGTACTTC. Its translation is CASSPRPSELAGTYEQYF.

The chain is built from TRBV9 and TRBJ1-1; tentative D call: TRBD1 (6 bases). This CDR3 is built from 14 residues. Germline V CDR1 and CDR2: SGDLS, YYNGEE. V lost 3 bases to trimming and J lost 7 bases, with 16 bases between them. The CDR3 DNA reads TGTGCCAGCAGCGGCCGGACAGATTCCGGTGAAGCTTTCTTT. This codes for CASSGRTDSGEAFF.

This rearrangement joins TRBV5-6 to TRBJ1-2; 8 bases agree with TRBD1. CDR1 SGHDT and CDR2 YYEEEE come from the germline V gene. This CDR3 region has 16 residues. The ends lost 1 base at V and 0 bases at J; junction bases unmatched: 5. The CDR3 DNA follows: TGTGCCAGCAGCTTGCGACAGGGGTCCGCTAACTATGGCTACACCTTC. Encoded protein: CASSLRQGSANYGYTF. The full variable domain, with the rest looked up from reference TRBV5-6 and TRBJ1-2, is DAGVTQSPTHLIKTRGQQVTLRCSPKSGHDTVSWYQQALGQGPQFIFQYYEEEERQRGNFPDRFSGHQFPNYSSELNVNALLLGDSALYLCASSLRQGSANYGYTFGSGTRLTVV.

This clone has a single count. CDR3 region: CASSLQGRNNQPQHF. CDR3 DNA sequence: TGTGCCAGCAGCTTACAGGGGAGGAACAATCAGCCCCAGCATTTT. J is TRBJ1-5 and V is TRBV7-3; tentatively, D is TRBD1 (6 bases). Per the germline V gene, CDR1 is SGHTA and CDR2 is FQGTGA. The CDR3 has 15 amino acids. The V end lost 2 bases, the J end lost 3 bases, and 11 bases lay between the germline ends.

The chain is built from TRBV7-9 and TRBJ1-5; TRBD1 matches 7 bases. The V gene's germline CDR1 is SEHNR and CDR2 FQNEAQ (reference sequence). The ends lost 6 bases at V and 5 bases at J; junction bases unmatched: 10. The CDR3 consists of 15 residues. CDR3 sequence (DNA): TGTGCCAGCAGTCCCGGGACAGCAAACTATCAGCCCCAGCATTTT. Protein product: CASSPGTANYQPQHF.

The rearrangement links TRBV6-5 to TRBJ2-7; the D gene is possibly TRBD2 (6 bases). This CDR3 contains 15 residues. Trimming pared 6 bases from V and 0 bases from J, leaving 15 bases between. From germline, CDR1 is MNHEY and CDR2 SVGAGI. The CDR3 is CASRERATLSYEQYF. The CDR3 nucleotides read TGTGCCAGCAGGGAGCGGGCTACCCTCTCCTACGAGCAGTACTTC.

The chain recombines TRBV7-9 with TRBJ2-7, with 12 bases aligning to TRBD1. With 5 bases clipped from V and 5 bases from J, the junction kept 4 bases outside the gene matches. Germline CDR1 reads SEHNR; CDR2 reads FQNEAQ (reference sequence). The CDR3 spans 14 residues. The CDR3 loop reads CASSDGTGGDEQYF. In nucleotides, the CDR3 is TGTGCCAGCAGCGACGGGACAGGGGGCGACGAGCAGTACTTC.

This chain joins TRBV28 and TRBJ2-7; 10 bases are a match to TRBD2. J lost 3 bases, V lost 2 bases, and 7 bases had no gene match. Germline CDR1 and CDR2: MDHEN and SYDVKM. This CDR3 spans 16 amino acids. CDR3 sequence: CASSLAPRLAGYEQYF. The CDR3 DNA reads TGTGCCAGCAGTTTAGCTCCCCGACTAGCGGGCTACGAGCAGTACTTC.

The chain uses TRBV19 and TRBJ2-7; 11 bases are a match to TRBD2. Trimming removed 6 bases from V and 4 bases from J; junction bases left unmatched: 8. This CDR3 is 15 amino acids long. The V gene's germline CDR1 is LNHDA and CDR2 SQIVND (reference sequence). CDR3 sequence: CASSFPLAGVYEQYF. CDR3 DNA: TGTGCCAGTAGCTTCCCACTAGCGGGAGTGTACGAGCAGTACTTC.

This chain uses TRBV28 with TRBJ2-3; D is unclear. The CDR3 totals 13 residues. From germline, CDR1 is MDHEN and CDR2 SYDVKM. V lost 1 base to trimming and J lost 4 bases, with 6 bases between them. The CDR3 region has the DNA TGTGCCAGCAGTTTATCGCGTCCAGATACGCAGTATTTT. Amino acid sequence: CASSLSRPDTQYF.

This clone has just a few counts. This chain connects TRBV28 to TRBJ2-3; no clear D. In germline, CDR1 is MDHEN, CDR2 SYDVKM. The CDR3 contains 12 residues. Trimming pared 6 bases from V and 11 bases from J, leaving 15 bases between. CDR3 sequence: CASSLRAVRQYF. CDR3 nucleotide sequence: TGTGCCAGCAGCCTCCGGGCCGTAAGGCAGTATTTT. The full variable domain, its missing parts supplied by reference TRBV28 and TRBJ2-3, is DVKVTQSSRYLVKRTGEKVFLECVQDMDHENMFWYRQDPGLGLRLIYFSYDVKMKEKGDIPEGYSVSREKKERFSLILESASTNQTSMYLCASSLRAVRQYFGPGTRLTVL.

This clone was found once. V gene TRBV7-3 combines with J gene TRBJ1-2; 10 bases agree with TRBD1. Per the germline V gene, CDR1 is SGHTA and CDR2 is FQGTGA. The CDR3 runs to 13 residues. The ends lost 5 bases at V and 6 bases at J; junction bases unmatched: 3. In DNA, the CDR3 is TGTGCCAGCAGCCAGACAGGGGGCGATGGCTACACCTTC. It is translated as CASSQTGGDGYTF.

The V gene is TRBV11-2, the J gene TRBJ1-3; tentative D call: TRBD1 (5 bases). The V end was cut by 2 bases, the J end by 5 bases, with 16 bases between. The CDR3 consists of 16 residues. Germline CDR1 SGHAT, CDR2 FQNNGV. In DNA, the CDR3 is TGTGCCAGCAGCTTATCAGAAGGGGTGGTGCGAAACACCATATATTTT. It encodes CASSLSEGVVRNTIYF. The whole variable domain, filled in from reference TRBV11-2 and TRBJ1-3, reads EAGVAQSPRYKIIEKRQSVAFWCNPISGHATLYWYQQILGQGPKLLIQFQNNGVVDDSQLPKDRFSAERLKGVDSTLKIQPAKLEDSAVYLCASSLSEGVVRNTIYFGEGSWLTVV.

Worth noting for this clone: One end of the junction varies from germline; a read error may be responsible. This rearrangement joins TRBV6-1 to TRBJ1-4, with TRBD1 matching over 9 bases. Per the germline V gene, CDR1 is MNHNS and CDR2 is SASEGT. The CDR3 is 16 residues long. Written as DNA, the CDR3 is TGTGCCAGCAGAGAAGGACAGGGGTGGGCTAATGAAAAACTGTTTTTT. It codes for CASREGQGWANEKLFF.

The chain has TRBV28 and TRBJ2-7, with TRBD1 matching over 9 bases. Losses at the gene ends were 5 bases for V and 5 bases for J; bases not matched to a gene: 10. The CDR3 totals 15 residues. Looked up from germline, CDR1 is MDHEN and CDR2 is SYDVKM. CDR3 bases: TGTGCCAGCAGTCCGATTTACAGGGGGCAGGACGAGCAGTACTTC. Translation gives CASSPIYRGQDEQYF.

This sequence joins TRBV19 and TRBJ2-3; D is uncertain. Germline-derived CDR1 and CDR2 are LNHDA and SQIVND (reference sequence). This CDR3 comprises 14 residues. Trimming removed 2 bases at V and 5 bases at J, with 11 bases between. The CDR3 protein is CASSISLAKDTQYF. The CDR3 bases are TGTGCCAGTAGTATAAGTTTGGCGAAAGATACGCAGTATTTT.

The rearrangement uses TRBV13 and TRBJ1-4, with D perhaps matching TRBD1 (6 bases). The CDR3 runs 15 residues. Per the germline V gene, CDR1 is PRHDT and CDR2 is FYEKMQ (reference sequence). The ends were cut back, 3 bases at V and 6 bases at J, with 14 bases in the middle. The DNA for the CDR3 is TGTGCCAGCAGCTTTGGAACAGGGACGGATGAAAAACTGTTTTTT. Protein sequence: CASSFGTGTDEKLFF.

The chain links TRBV11-3 to TRBJ1-1; D is unclear. V lost 0 bases and J lost 6, with 5 bases in between. Germline V gene lookup returns CDR1 SGHNT and CDR2 YENEEA. This CDR3 comprises 12 residues. The CDR3 sequence: CASSLEGSEAFF. The DNA of the CDR3 is TGTGCCAGCAGCTTAGAAGGGTCTGAAGCTTTCTTT.

This sequence joins TRBV25-1 and TRBJ2-7; 8 positions match TRBD1. Per germline, CDR1 MGHDK and CDR2 SYGVNS. J lost 4 bases, V lost 4 bases, and 9 bases had no gene match. This CDR3 comprises 15 residues. As DNA, the CDR3 is TGTGCCAGCAGTGGATACCGGGACAGGAATTACGAGCAGTACTTC. This gives the protein CASSGYRDRNYEQYF.

CDR3 nucleotides: TGCAGCGTGACAGGGGTTAACACTGAAGCTTTCTTT. As protein: CSVTGVNTEAFF. This rearrangement joins TRBV29-1 to TRBJ1-1; 8 positions agree with TRBD1. With 6 bases clipped from V and 2 bases from J, the junction kept 2 bases outside the gene matches. The length of the CDR3 is 12 residues. Germline V gives CDR1 SQVTM, CDR2 ANQGSEA.

The chain links TRBV9 to TRBJ1-1, with 8 bases lining up with TRBD1. The junction had 5 bases not matched to a gene; V was cut back by 4 bases and J by 0 bases. The CDR3 extends over 15 amino acids. Germline-derived CDR1 and CDR2 are SGDLS and YYNGEE. The CDR3 loop reads CASSTRQGMNTEAFF. The CDR3 coding sequence is TGTGCCAGCAGCACGCGACAGGGGATGAACACTGAAGCTTTCTTT.

V and J are TRBV28 and TRBJ1-2; D not resolved. V was cut by 4 bases and J by 4 bases, with 22 bases left in between. Germline V gene sequence: CDR1 MDHEN, CDR2 SYDVKM. This CDR3 is 17 amino acids long. The CDR3 reads CASSWSNTYGAFYGYTF. The CDR3 DNA reads as TGTGCCAGCAGTTGGAGCAATACTTACGGAGCCTTCTATGGCTACACCTTC.

This chain joins TRBV5-6 and TRBJ1-5; the D is unclear. CDR3 size: 15 residues. Germline CDR1 reads SGHDT; CDR2 reads YYEEEE. Trimming pared 5 bases from V and 3 bases from J, leaving 15 bases between. DNA for the CDR3: TGTGCCAGCAGGCCCGGAGCACAGAACAATCAGCCCCAGCATTTT. Its translation is CASRPGAQNNQPQHF.